This T cell receptor (beta chain) was found in a study of T cells in Graves' hyperthyroidism and ophthalmopathy. Across the study: Any treatment followed the collection of peripheral blood at initial diagnosis.

Patients with ophthalmopathy all had a Clinical Activity Score of at least 3, a NOSPECS grade of at least 4 and duration under 3 months. Researchers amplified the TCR beta CDR3 regions from RNA transcripts. The study used the HTBI primer set for a first-round RT-PCR of the TCR CDR3. A single record per CDR3 protein comes from TCRdb applying MiXCR to the multiplex PCR reads. In the table there are more than 300,000 distinct CDR3 sequences, around 18% of which are singletons. The receptor was derived from a man between 18 and 35 years old with Graves' ophthalmopathy. The source material was blood.

The DNA for the CDR3 is TGCGCCAGCAGCGCCCCCGAGAACAGGGGGCGGACTGAAGCTTTCTTT. Translated: CASSAPENRGRTEAFF. V usage is TRBV4-1 and J usage is TRBJ1-1, with 9 nucleotides matching TRBD1. Germline V gene data show CDR1 as MGHRA and CDR2 as YSYEKL. The CDR3 sequence is 16 residues long. J was trimmed by 5 bases and V by 5 bases; bases with no gene match: 12.